Below, 4 T cell receptor beta chains from the same sample are listed, as sequenced in a study of vaccination and CD4 T cells after COVID-19. The Oncomine TCR Beta short-read assay was applied to DNA of cultured CD4+ T cells. TCRdb analysed the PCR reads with MiXCR anew, one entry per CDR3 protein. The sample lists about 18,000 distinct CDR3 sequences, approximately 49% occurring once. The treatment: approximately 10-day PBMC culture with coronavirus spike peptide pools or control peptides (ViraFEST assay). These receptors lack a known antigen. The sample comprised CD4+ T cells from blood, cultured in vitro. These receptors were taken from a human donor who had recovered from COVID-19.

The rearrangement joins TRBV6-2 or TRBV6-3 to TRBJ1-2; no reliable D call. Germline assignment: CDR1 MNHEY and CDR2 SVGEGT. V was cut by 5 bases and J by 8 bases, with 21 bases left in between. CDR3 size: 15 residues. CDR3 protein: CASSSLLADLGGYTF. The CDR3 DNA follows: TGTGCCAGCAGTAGTTTACTAGCGGACTTGGGAGGCTACACCTTC.

The V gene is TRBV11-2, the J gene TRBJ1-1; TRBD1 agrees at 9 bases. The J segment lost 1 base and the V segment lost 5 bases, leaving 5 bases of the junction unmatched. This CDR3 is built from 15 residues. Per germline, CDR1 SGHAT and CDR2 FQNNGV. DNA for the CDR3: TGTGCCAGCAGCCCGGGGACAGGGTGGAACACTGAAGCTTTCTTT. Its protein is CASSPGTGWNTEAFF.

This clonotype has a handful of counts. This chain uses TRBV6-1 with TRBJ1-1, with D perhaps TRBD1 (5 bases). The CDR3 runs to 14 residues. The germline CDR1 and CDR2 sequences are MNHNS and SASEGT. Deletions cut 8 bases from V and 5 bases from J, with 18 bases between. This chain's CDR3 is CASQTAGRGTEAFF. As DNA, the CDR3 is TGTGCCAGCCAGACAGCAGGGCGCGGGACTGAAGCTTTCTTT.

This chain joins TRBV20-1 and TRBJ2-1; 10 positions agree with TRBD2. The CDR3 runs 16 residues. After removal of 6 bases from V and 6 bases from J, the junction contained 14 bases not matched to a gene. Germline V gene sequence: CDR1 DFQATT, CDR2 SNEGSKA (reference sequence). CDR3 bases: TGCAGTGCCGAGACCGCAGCGGGAGGGCGGTCCAATGAGCAGTTCTTC. Translated: CSAETAAGGRSNEQFF.